Sequencing of this T cell receptor beta chain was carried out in a study of radiotherapy plus CTLA-4 blockade in lung cancer (dated by TCRdb to the late 2010s). The study in broad terms: Objective responses were observed in approximately 18% of enrolled patients, and disease control was achieved in 30% to 40%. Results the study describes overall, beyond this receptor: After treatment with radiotherapy and ipilimumab, TCR clones that originated in tumors expanded in peripheral blood. The strongest predictors of response were reported to be early dynamic shifts in blood T cell clones along with a rise in serum interferon-beta following radiation.

Trimming removed 4 bases from V and 0 bases from J, leaving 7 bases between the germline ends. CDR1 SNHLY and CDR2 FYNNEI are derived from the germline V gene. The CDR3, from cysteine to phenylalanine, totals 14 residues. The sequence is cut down to CDR3 DNA, 42 bases in frame from base 1. This clone is medium-sized (0.01 to 0.1%) in terms of sample share. The target of this receptor is not known. No much larger clone exists at a distance of one base, and base qualities are not known. Libraries came from the immunoSEQ multiplex PCR assay. The clones in this table, taken by TCRdb from immuneACCESS, are in-frame only. Not every clone is retained; where verified, under half of the shortfall comes from an unresolved V gene, and the cause of the rest is unknown. The sample has 80,000 to 100,000 clones on record, 65% to 80% of them singletons. The ten largest clonotypes hold approximately 2.8% of the sample.

The study tested focal radiation therapy combined with CTLA-4 blockade (ipilimumab) in patients with chemo-refractory metastatic non-small-cell lung cancer. This TCR was sampled from a human donor with non-small cell lung cancer who had a partial response to radiotherapy plus ipilimumab. Some clones in this sample may be carry-over from other donors' samples. The chain joins TRBV2 to TRBJ1-3; no D gene can be assigned with confidence. Specimen: peripheral blood, collected from a patient treated with radiotherapy plus ipilimumab. The CDR3 protein: CASSGLISGNTIYF. The DNA reads as follows: TGTGCCAGCAGTGGACTGATCTCTGGAAACACCATATATTTT.